This T cell receptor beta chain was found in a study of T cells in Graves' hyperthyroidism and ophthalmopathy (dated by TCRdb to between 2018 and 2021). General notes on the study: Peripheral blood samples were taken at the time of initial diagnosis, prior to any treatment. To identify distinguishing TCR V-J signatures, a discovery cohort of around 100 patients was used, comprising some 45 with Graves' ophthalmopathy and under 60 with stable Graves' hyperthyroidism. Prospective prediction of ophthalmopathy was tested in an independent validation cohort consisting of roughly 19 hyperthyroidism patients and around 16 patients who later progressed to ophthalmopathy. For training and testing, the roughly 100 patients in the discovery cohort were randomly divided in a 7:3 ratio. In addition, the study compared T-cell repertoires in thyroid tissue and in blood from roughly 6 Graves' hyperthyroidism patients. After blood sampling, hyperthyroidism patients were treated with methimazole at a starting dose of 30 mg daily, and ophthalmopathy patients were treated with high-dose intravenous methylprednisolone. The paper describes TCR Vbeta CDR3 sequencing of around 130 peripheral blood samples, made up of 43 ophthalmopathy patients, approximately 73 hyperthyroidism patients and roughly 17 progressor patients.

Broader findings and caveats from the paper: Sample size was not statistically predetermined, and investigators were not blinded to group allocation. In validation, the model predicted progression to ophthalmopathy a median of roughly 6.5 months before onset, with over 60% sensitivity and roughly 72% specificity. A 13 V-J signature model separated ophthalmopathy from stable hyperthyroidism, with about 88% sensitivity and 81% to 83% specificity in cross-validation and 80%/75% in testing. Blood samples also contained most of the expanded thyroid clonotypes (frequency above 0.001), which suggests that blood repertoires may reflect thyroid immune responses.

This clonotype occurred many times. Its target antigen remains unknown. Base qualities are not recorded, but no much larger clone differs from it by a single base. V loses 0 bases, J loses 8 bases, and the germline ends lie 16 bases apart. The germline V gene (reference sequence) sets CDR1 to GTSNPN and CDR2 to SVGIG. The CDR3 runs 14 amino acids, cysteine and phenylalanine included. Of all the DNA, just the CDR3 is kept, 42 bases in frame from base 1. The hyperthyroidism patients were between 18 and 65 years old and newly diagnosed, with a disease duration of less than 2 months. The study excluded patients with uncontrolled infections, other autoimmune diseases, pregnancy or lactation. Diagnoses were based on clinical symptoms, serum thyroxine and TRAb, thyroid ultrasound and orbital computed tomography. Blood from progressor patients was collected at the time of first diagnosis with hyperthyroidism, before any ophthalmopathy symptoms had appeared. PBMCs were separated from 10 ml of fresh peripheral blood using Ficoll-Paque density gradient centrifugation. Patients classed as progressors first received a Graves' hyperthyroidism diagnosis and then went on to develop ophthalmopathy during follow-up. Total RNA was extracted using Trizol reagent, and RNA quality was assessed on an Agilent 2100 Bioanalyzer.

The TCR beta CDR3 regions were amplified from RNA transcripts. The TCR CDR3 was subjected to a first round of RT-PCR using the HTBI primer set and the Qiagen OneStep RT-PCR kit. Libraries were constructed in a second round of multiplex PCR, after which size selection and purification were performed. The libraries were sequenced on an Illumina HiSeq2000 using paired-end 100 bp reads. The source study handled its data this way. Raw data were processed with SOAPnuke, discarding reads with adapters, uncalled bases, mean Phred below 15, or no exact constant-primer or identifier match. COPE v1.2.5 was used to merge high-quality paired reads, and clonotypes were defined as unique nucleotide sequences. Clonotypes were aligned to IMGT TRBV, TRBD and TRBJ reference segments using MiTCR v1.1. The analysis was restricted to V-J combinations with a frequency above 0.0001, which together covered around 99% of the repertoires. A TCS score was defined as the ratio of F50 (clonal expansion) to E x V (chaos), with BLOSUM62-based TCRdist applied between CDR3 peptides within each V-J. Welch's t-statistics and random forest reduced 450 to 600 V-J features to 13, which were used in a naive Bayes classifier (R e1071). TCRdb trimmed public reads at Q25 via fastp, called clones via MiXCR and kept in-frame beta chains. Rows are combined by CDR3 protein, so each entry shows the most common genes and DNA. The V and J calls and clone size are TCRdb's, not the authors'. The sample table records 690,000 or so distinct CDR3 sequences; approximately 19% of these occur just once. Approximately 15% of the sample comes from the top ten.

The V and J genes are TRBV30 and TRBJ1-2; a tentative D match to TRBD1 spans 6 bases. The receptor was derived from a woman aged 45-60 years with Graves' hyperthyroidism that later progressed to Graves' ophthalmopathy. The material sequenced was blood. In nucleotide form, the sequence is TGTGCCTGGAGTGTAGGGGGGGCGCCGAAAGGCTACACCTTC. It codes for CAWSVGGAPKGYTF. Full variable domain (CDR3 extended with the reference TRBV30 and TRBJ1-2 proteins): SQTIHQWPATLVQPVGSPLSLECTVEGTSNPNLYWYRQAAGRGLQLLFYSVGIGQISSEVPQNLSASRPQDRQFILSSKKLLLSDSGFYLCAWSVGGAPKGYTFGSGTRLTVV.